This T cell receptor beta chain was found in a study of chemoradiotherapy in HPV16-positive cancers. The CDR3 spans 15 residues. CDR1 and CDR2 from the germline V gene are SGHNT and YENEEA. The trim removed 5 bases at V and 6 bases at J, leaving 8 bases unmatched. Sequencing was performed with immunoSEQ multiplex PCR; in TCRdb, only in-frame clones are kept and a portion is missing. Found here are about 2,800 clones, around 80% of them singletons; the top ten hold 6.5% to 10%. This clonotype was sampled from a human donor with HPV-associated anogenital cancer. The sequencing here drew on tumor tissue, taken from a patient who underwent chemoradiotherapy. This chain connects TRBV11-3 to TRBJ1-5, with 9 bases identical to TRBD1. The CDR3 region is CASSRTGGWSQPQHF. The CDR3, as DNA: TGTGCCAGCAGCCGCACAGGGGGCTGGAGTCAGCCCCAGCATTTT.